This is a list of T cell receptor beta chains from one sample in a study of blood T cell repertoires in COVID-19. Data came from immunoSEQ multiplex PCR; TCRdb stores just in-frame clones and leaves some out. This table has 70,000 or so clones, roughly 87% appearing once. Sequenced input: peripheral blood. The receptor set was obtained from a woman at least 80 years old with acute or convalescent COVID-19. The conserved cysteine and the conserved F or W are not part of the CDR3 here. Fields, in order: D gene, V gene, CDR3 protein. The D gene is left open where the match is weak.

D: -
V: TRBV6-5
CDR3: ASSYVQGVGYT

D: TRBD2
V: TRBV5-3
CDR3: ARSLALAGIHTQY

D: TRBD2
V: TRBV5-7
CDR3: ASSSSSSGRVPGELF

D: -
V: TRBV4-2
CDR3: ASSQDPQRANTGELF

D: -
V: TRBV19
CDR3: ASSTRGSNQPQH

D: TRBD2
V: TRBV27
CDR3: ASSFRASGAYEQY

D: -
V: TRBV7-9
CDR3: ASTPREYTEAF

D: TRBD1
V: TRBV5-1
CDR3: ASSWGQGGGYGYT

D: -
V: TRBV29-1
CDR3: SVGATQETQY

D: TRBD1
V: TRBV5-1
CDR3: ASGPGGPDQPQH

D: TRBD1
V: TRBV27
CDR3: ASSLQGANEKLF

D: TRBD1
V: TRBV29-1
CDR3: SVVRQGDTEAF

D: -
V: TRBV10-2
CDR3: ASTPGHPNSPLH

D: -
V: TRBV14
CDR3: ASSQEDRGFEKLF

D: TRBD1
V: TRBV5-1
CDR3: ASSLTGVVGYT

D: -
V: TRBV5-4
CDR3: ASSQGQSAPLH

D: -
V: TRBV6-2/TRBV6-3
CDR3: ASSFVGWETQY

D: TRBD1
V: TRBV19
CDR3: ASTAGQQTNTEAF

D: TRBD2
V: TRBV5-4
CDR3: ASSFPGLADEQY

D: TRBD2
V: TRBV7-9
CDR3: ASSFSGGREQY

D: TRBD2
V: TRBV6-5
CDR3: ALRTSGMNTGELF

D: -
V: TRBV2
CDR3: ASRRGGGAYEQY

D: TRBD1
V: TRBV14
CDR3: ASSQISGTEAD

D: TRBD2
V: TRBV5-1
CDR3: ASSGLAGESSSYNEQF

D: TRBD1
V: TRBV5-1
CDR3: ASRLGGTGAQETQY

D: -
V: TRBV7-2
CDR3: ASSLGGEVRYEQY